Each of the 30 T cell receptor beta chains below was sequenced from the same sample in a study of shared clonotypes between healthy human individuals. TCRdb keeps only in-frame clones here, not all; method: immunoSEQ multiplex PCR. The sample consists of under 650,000 clones, about 96% of them appearing once. Material for sequencing was naive CD4+ T cells sorted from blood. Subset defined: CD45RA+ positively selected. The receptors were gathered from a woman in her thirties in good health.

The rearrangement uses TRBV7-9 and TRBJ2-7; 9 bases are shared with TRBD1. In germline, CDR1 is SEHNR, CDR2 FQNEAQ (reference sequence). V was pared by 0 bases and J by 6 bases, with 9 bases of the junction left unmatched. CDR3 length equals 16 residues. This chain's CDR3 is CASSLAGQGVSVEQYF. The CDR3 coding sequence is TGTGCCAGCAGCTTAGCGGGACAGGGCGTTTCGGTCGAGCAGTACTTC.

This rearrangement joins TRBV6-1 to TRBJ2-3; 12 bases line up with TRBD2. The junction had 5 bases not matched to a gene; V was cut back by 6 bases and J by 4 bases. There are 15 residues in the CDR3. Germline CDR1 is MNHNS and CDR2 is SASEGT. The CDR3 reads CASSSGTSGSDTQYF. The CDR3 DNA follows: TGTGCCAGCAGCTCCGGGACTAGCGGGTCAGATACGCAGTATTTT.

The V and J genes are TRBV7-9 and TRBJ2-7; 7 bases map to TRBD2. Losses at the gene ends were 1 base for V and 10 bases for J; bases not matched to a gene: 16. Germline assignment: CDR1 SEHNR and CDR2 FQNEAQ (reference sequence). The CDR3 sequence is 16 residues long. The CDR3 here is CASSLGGRDYALLQYF. The CDR3 region has the DNA TGTGCCAGCAGCTTAGGAGGAAGGGACTATGCCCTCCTACAGTACTTC.

The chain recombines TRBV29-1 with TRBJ2-5; the match to TRBD2 covers 10 bases. CDR1 is SQVTM, CDR2 ANQGSEA, per germline. The CDR3 runs to 15 residues. The junction had 7 bases not matched to a gene; V was cut back by 2 bases and J by 4 bases. The CDR3 loop reads CSVELAGVRGETQYF. CDR3 sequence (DNA): TGCAGCGTTGAACTAGCGGGGGTCCGAGGAGAGACCCAGTACTTC.

The chain carries TRBV7-8 and TRBJ2-7; TRBD2 aligns across 10 bases. This CDR3 is 16 amino acids long. CDR1 is SGHVS and CDR2 is FQNEAQ in the germline V gene. After removal of 0 bases from V and 1 base from J, the junction contained 3 bases not matched to a gene. Here the CDR3 DNA reads TGTGCCAGCAGCTTAGCCGGGACTAGCGTTTCCTACGAGCAGTACTTC. Protein: CASSLAGTSVSYEQYF.

The rearrangement joins TRBV14 to TRBJ1-1; 7 bases fit TRBD1. Germline V gene data show CDR1 as SGHDN and CDR2 as FVKESK. The CDR3 loop spans 15 amino acids. V lost 4 bases to trimming and J lost 6 bases; unmatched junction nucleotides: 11. The CDR3 reads CASSPKKGARPEAFF. CDR3 bases: TGTGCCAGCAGCCCAAAGAAGGGGGCCCGGCCTGAAGCTTTCTTT.

The chain recombines TRBV7-9 with TRBJ2-1, with D perhaps matching TRBD2 (5 bases). V lost 1 base to trimming and J lost 16 bases, with 11 bases between them. The germline CDR1 and CDR2 sequences are SEHNR and FQNEAQ (reference sequence). The CDR3 consists of 11 residues. DNA for the CDR3: TGTGCCAGCAGCTTAGGCGGCGGGTTATTCTTC. This codes for CASSLGGGLFF.

This rearrangement joins TRBV7-9 to TRBJ2-1; no clear D. This CDR3 comprises 14 residues. V was pared by 6 bases and J by 1 base, with 10 bases between. CDR1 is SEHNR, CDR2 FQNEAQ, per germline (reference sequence). The CDR3 protein is CASRPPESYNEQFF. The CDR3 DNA reads TGTGCCAGCAGACCCCCCGAGTCCTACAATGAGCAGTTCTTC. The whole variable domain, remainder taken from reference TRBV7-9 and TRBJ2-1, is DTGVSQNPRHKITKRGQNVTFRCDPISEHNRLYWYRQTLGQGPEFLTYFQNEAQLEKSRLLSDRFSAERPKGSFSTLEIQRTEQGDSAMYLCASRPPESYNEQFFGPGTRLTVL.

This chain uses TRBV30 with TRBJ2-1; the D is unclear. Trimming took 3 bases from V and 1 from J, leaving 7 bases between them. Germline-derived CDR1 and CDR2 are GTSNPN and SVGIG (reference sequence). The CDR3 runs 13 residues. The CDR3 nucleotides read TGTGCCTGGAGCTTAGGATCCTACAATGAGCAGTTCTTC. Protein product: CAWSLGSYNEQFF.

The chain employs TRBV7-6 and TRBJ2-5, with D perhaps assigned TRBD1 or TRBD2 (5 bases each). The length of the CDR3 is 15 residues. Germline V lookup: CDR1 SGHVS, CDR2 FNYEAQ. The V end was cut by 3 bases, the J end by 7 bases, with 18 bases between. The CDR3 coding sequence is TGTGCCAGCAGCTTGGGGGAGCCGGTTGGGGGGACCCAGTACTTC. Protein: CASSLGEPVGGTQYF.

V usage is TRBV6-1 and J usage is TRBJ2-2; D is undetermined. Looked up from germline, CDR1 is MNHNS and CDR2 is SASEGT. Trimming left V 5 bases short and J 3 bases short, with 13 bases between. CDR3 length equals 15 residues. In DNA form, the CDR3 reads TGTGCCAGCAGTTTCAAGACTCCCGACACCGGGGAGCTGTTTTTT. Protein: CASSFKTPDTGELFF.

The chain employs TRBV28 and TRBJ1-2; possible D gene TRBD1, 5 bases. V lost 2 bases and J lost 7, with 11 bases in between. Per the germline V gene, CDR1 is MDHEN and CDR2 is SYDVKM. The CDR3 has 13 residues. The CDR3 loop is CASSLKQRGGYTF. DNA for the CDR3: TGTGCCAGCAGTTTAAAACAGAGGGGTGGCTACACCTTC.

The rearrangement joins TRBV6-5 to TRBJ1-2, with TRBD1 as a possible D gene (6 bases). The CDR3 covers 15 residues. Germline V gene data show CDR1 as MNHEY and CDR2 as SVGAGI. The V gene lost 0 bases and the J gene lost 2 bases, with 10 bases spanning the gap. CDR3 residues: CASSYSDRTNYGYTF. The CDR3 DNA is TGTGCCAGCAGTTACTCCGACAGGACGAACTATGGCTACACCTTC.

The chain has TRBV6-6 and TRBJ1-5, with D perhaps matching TRBD1 (5 bases). The CDR3 has 16 amino acids. CDR1 MNHNY and CDR2 SVGAGI come from the germline V gene (reference sequence). Trimming removed 2 bases at V and 4 bases at J, with 15 bases between. CDR3: CASSYGLRQPNQPQHF. The CDR3 DNA is TGTGCCAGCAGTTACGGTCTTCGACAGCCTAATCAGCCCCAGCATTTT.

The chain combines TRBV10-3 with TRBJ1-1; tentative D call: TRBD1 (6 bases). V was shortened by 3 bases and J by 5 bases, with 16 bases between the two germline ends. Looked up from germline, CDR1 is ENHRY and CDR2 is SYGVKD. The CDR3 is 15 residues long. CDR3 protein: CAISDGWRGMTEAFF. CDR3 bases: TGTGCCATCAGTGACGGTTGGAGGGGGATGACTGAAGCTTTCTTT.

The chain employs TRBV19 and TRBJ2-1, with 12 nucleotides matching TRBD1. Germline-derived CDR1 and CDR2 are LNHDA and SQIVND (reference sequence). The CDR3 contains 14 residues. The trim removed 7 bases at V and 6 bases at J, leaving 4 bases unmatched. CDR3 nucleotide sequence: TGTGCCAGTAACGGGGACAGGGGGCTCAATGAGCAGTTCTTC. Translating gives CASNGDRGLNEQFF.

The chain uses TRBV13 and TRBJ2-5, with 7 bases that match TRBD1. Germline CDR1 PRHDT, CDR2 FYEKMQ (reference sequence). CDR3 length equals 14 residues. V lost 2 bases and J lost 2; bases outside the gene matches: 2. The CDR3 bases are TGTGCCAGCAGCTTAAGGGGGCTTCAAGAGACCCAGTACTTC. It codes for CASSLRGLQETQYF.

The sample holds one count of this clone. The genes are TRBV5-5 and TRBJ1-5; no reliable D call. Germline CDR1 is SGHKS and CDR2 is YYEKEE (reference sequence). V lost 1 base, J lost 0 bases, and 2 bases lay in between. The CDR3 totals 13 residues. The CDR3 protein is CASSLFSNQPQHF. The CDR3 nucleotides are TGTGCCAGCAGCTTGTTTAGCAATCAGCCCCAGCATTTT.

This clone was counted once. This chain joins TRBV6-6 and TRBJ2-1; tentatively, D is TRBD2 (6 bases). The CDR3 has 15 amino acids. V lost 2 bases, J lost 3 bases, and 11 bases lay in between. The V gene's germline CDR1 is MNHNY and CDR2 SVGAGI (reference sequence). The CDR3 nucleotides are TGTGCCAGCAGTTACAGTAGCGGCCACTACAATGAGCAGTTCTTC. Its translation is CASSYSSGHYNEQFF.

The CDR3 DNA is TGTGCCAGTAGTACTGCCCCGGACAGCCTGGGGGATACGCAGTATTTT. Translating gives CASSTAPDSLGDTQYF. The chain has TRBV19 and TRBJ2-3, with a possible D match to TRBD1 (6 bases). The V end was cut by 4 bases, the J end by 6 bases, with 20 bases between. CDR1 and CDR2 from the germline V gene are LNHDA and SQIVND (reference sequence). This CDR3 has 16 amino acids.

The V gene is TRBV5-4, the J gene TRBJ2-7; 7 bases are a match to TRBD2. Germline V CDR1 and CDR2: SGHNT, YYREEE (reference sequence). This CDR3 spans 15 amino acids. The ends lost 0 bases at V and 0 bases at J; junction bases unmatched: 3. DNA of the CDR3: TGTGCCAGCAGCTTGGGGCGGGAGAGCTCCTACGAGCAGTACTTC. Translating it yields CASSLGRESSYEQYF.

The V call is TRBV18, the J call TRBJ2-3; 9 bases are shared with TRBD1. The CDR3 consists of 18 residues. V lost 3 bases, J lost 4 bases, and 14 bases stayed unmatched. Germline CDR1 reads KGHSH; CDR2 reads LQKENI. The CDR3 coding sequence is TGTGCCAGCTCACCCCTTTCCCGCTCCGGGACAGGGTCAGATACGCAGTATTTT. Translating gives CASSPLSRSGTGSDTQYF.

The CDR3, as DNA: TGTGCCAGCAGCTCAGTTTGGACTCGCACCGGGGAGCTGTTTTTT. It is translated as CASSSVWTRTGELFF. The V gene is TRBV5-8, the J gene TRBJ2-2; a possible D gene is TRBD2 (5 bases). There are 15 residues in the CDR3. Germline CDR1 reads SGHTS; CDR2 reads YDEGEE. The V end was cut by 3 bases, the J end by 4 bases, with 13 bases between.

This chain uses TRBV11-2 with TRBJ1-1; D perhaps matches TRBD1 (5 bases). V lost 7 bases and J 6 bases, leaving 15 bases between the germline ends. Germline V lookup: CDR1 SGHAT, CDR2 FQNNGV. CDR3 size: 13 residues. The CDR3 is CASKQVGGPEAFF. CDR3 in DNA: TGTGCCAGCAAACAAGTGGGGGGACCTGAAGCTTTCTTT.

The genes are TRBV27 and TRBJ2-5, with 9 bases that match TRBD2. CDR1 and CDR2 (germline): MNHEY, SMNVEV (reference sequence). This CDR3 has 16 residues. V dropped 3 bases and J dropped 5; count of bases not matched to a gene: 10. CDR3 in DNA: TGTGCCAGCAGTTTTATGGCGGGAGGGCCGGGGGAGACCCAGTACTTC. It codes for CASSFMAGGPGETQYF.

This chain joins TRBV5-4 and TRBJ2-7, with 8 bases matching TRBD2. CDR1 SGHNT and CDR2 YYREEE come from the germline V gene (reference sequence). J was trimmed by 2 bases and V by 3 bases; bases with no gene match: 7. This CDR3 has 15 residues. CDR3 residues: CASSSLTSGPYEQYF. The CDR3 DNA is TGTGCCAGCAGCTCCTTAACTAGCGGACCCTACGAGCAGTACTTC.

In nucleotides, the CDR3 is TGTGCCAGCAGTGTGGACAGCAACAACTATGGCTACACCTTC. Amino acids: CASSVDSNNYGYTF. This chain joins TRBV2 and TRBJ1-2; tentatively, D is TRBD1 (6 bases). The CDR3 consists of 14 residues. Germline CDR1 reads SNHLY; CDR2 reads FYNNEI. The ends were cut back, 4 bases at V and 2 bases at J, with 11 bases in the middle.

DNA for the CDR3: TGTGCCAGCAGCGTAGGAATAGGAGCGAACACCGGGGAGCTGTTTTTT. Translating it yields CASSVGIGANTGELFF. This chain connects TRBV9 to TRBJ2-2, with D unresolved. The CDR3 is 16 residues long. Germline V CDR1 and CDR2: SGDLS, YYNGEE. The V end lost 0 bases, the J end lost 0 bases, and 9 bases lay between the germline ends.

This clone occurred once. The chain couples TRBV6-4 to TRBJ2-3, with 13 bases aligning to TRBD2. V was pared by 3 bases and J by 6 bases, with 9 bases of the junction left unmatched. The CDR3 consists of 17 residues. Germline V gene lookup returns CDR1 MRHNA and CDR2 SNTAGT. This chain's CDR3 is CASSETSGRRSSDTQYF. In DNA form, the CDR3 reads TGTGCCAGCAGTGAGACTAGCGGGAGGCGGAGCTCGGATACGCAGTATTTT.

J is TRBJ1-6 and V is TRBV9; 9 bases are a match to TRBD1. This CDR3 spans 15 amino acids. V dropped 2 bases and J dropped 7; count of bases not matched to a gene: 4. The germline gives CDR1 SGDLS, CDR2 YYNGEE. The CDR3 DNA sequence: TGTGCCAGCAGCGTCGAGGACAGGGGAAATTCACCCCTCCACTTT. The encoded protein is CASSVEDRGNSPLHF.